Shown below are 22 T cell receptor beta chains from a single sample sequenced in a study of blood T cell repertoires in COVID-19. Using immunoSEQ multiplex PCR, the repertoire was profiled, and TCRdb retains in-frame clones only, with some absent. The sample lists about 270,000 clones; about 91% were seen once. Sequenced: PBMCs or T cells enriched from blood (not recorded which). These receptors were taken from a woman in her thirties or forties with acute COVID-19.

The gene calls are TRBV30 and TRBJ1-2; tentative D call: TRBD1 (5 bases). This CDR3 contains 12 residues. V lost 5 bases and J lost 5, with 12 bases in between. CDR1 and CDR2 (germline): GTSNPN, SVGIG (reference sequence). This CDR3 is CAWSRDSYGYTF. CDR3 nucleotides: TGTGCCTGGTCACGCGACAGTTATGGCTACACCTTC.

The chain uses TRBV12-5 and TRBJ1-1, with D uncertain. The CDR3 contains 14 residues. CDR1 is LGHNT, CDR2 FRNRAP, per germline. V shed 5 bases and J shed 3 bases, with 13 bases lying between them. CDR3 bases: TGTGCTAGTGGTGTGACCACAGTTCACACTGAAGCTTTCTTT. Its protein is CASGVTTVHTEAFF.

The chain carries TRBV24-1 and TRBJ2-2; perhaps TRBD2 as D (6 bases). V lost 0 bases to trimming and J lost 5 bases, with 15 bases between them. The CDR3 length is 17 residues. Looked up from germline, CDR1 is KGHDR and CDR2 is SFDVKD. The CDR3 sequence: CATSDLTGGLGTGELFF. The CDR3, as DNA: TGTGCCACCAGTGATTTGACAGGAGGGTTAGGTACCGGGGAGCTGTTTTTT.

The chain uses TRBV9 and TRBJ2-5; D perhaps matches TRBD1 (6 bases). The germline V gene has CDR1 SGDLS and CDR2 YYNGEE. CDR3 length: 17 amino acids. With 0 bases removed from V and 1 base from J, the gap between germline ends came to 16 bases. CDR3 coding DNA: TGTGCCAGCAGCGTAGCCCCCATGAAACAGGGCCAAGAGACCCAGTACTTC. This translates into CASSVAPMKQGQETQYF.

The chain joins TRBV18 to TRBJ2-1; 10 bases align to TRBD2. From germline, CDR1 is KGHSH and CDR2 LQKENI. V was pared by 6 bases and J by 4 bases, with 6 bases of the junction left unmatched. This CDR3 has 15 residues. In DNA, the CDR3 is TGTGCCAGCTCCCCCGGGACTAGCGATTACAATGAGCAGTTCTTC. Protein sequence: CASSPGTSDYNEQFF.

This clone was detected once. The V gene is TRBV18, the J gene TRBJ1-5, with no clear D. Trimming shortened V by 3 bases and J by 3 bases, and 18 bases separated the two germline ends. The CDR3 is made up of 17 amino acids. The germline V gene encodes CDR1 KGHSH and CDR2 LQKENI. This CDR3 reads CASSPYSPQFINQPQHF. DNA for the CDR3: TGTGCCAGCTCACCTTATTCCCCACAGTTCATCAATCAGCCCCAGCATTTT.

As for this clone: Other DNA sequences in this specimen translate into the identical CDR3. The CDR3, as DNA: TGTGCCTGGAGTGTAGGGCTAGCGGGAGGGGGCAATGAGCAGTTCTTC. Translation: CAWSVGLAGGGNEQFF. The V gene is TRBV30, the J gene TRBJ2-1, with 12 bases fitting TRBD2. Germline CDR1 and CDR2: GTSNPN and SVGIG (reference sequence). Trimming cost V 0 bases and J 6 bases; bases outside gene matches: 6. The CDR3 runs 16 residues. The whole variable domain, remainder taken from reference TRBV30 and TRBJ2-1, is SQTIHQWPATLVQPVGSPLSLECTVEGTSNPNLYWYRQAAGRGLQLLFYSVGIGQISSEVPQNLSASRPQDRQFILSSKKLLLSDSGFYLCAWSVGLAGGGNEQFFGPGTRLTVL.

In its sample, this clone was seen once. V gene TRBV14 combines with J gene TRBJ2-7; 12 bases are shared with TRBD2. Germline values: CDR1 SGHDN, CDR2 FVKESK. The CDR3 loop spans 15 amino acids. J gave up 3 bases and V 1 base, and 1 base lay outside the gene matches. CDR3 sequence (DNA): TGTGCCAGCAGCCAAGTGACTAGCGGGAGCTACGAGCAGTACTTC. Translated: CASSQVTSGSYEQYF.

The chain uses TRBV5-5 and TRBJ1-4; TRBD1 aligns across 8 bases. The trim removed 3 bases at V and 4 bases at J, leaving 11 bases unmatched. From germline, CDR1 is SGHKS and CDR2 YYEKEE (reference sequence). The CDR3 sequence is 17 residues long. CDR3 DNA sequence: TGTGCCAGCAGCTCTACGACCGCAGGGGGCATTAATGAAAAACTGTTTTTT. Amino acids: CASSSTTAGGINEKLFF.

The chain is built from TRBV7-8 and TRBJ2-1; TRBD2 aligns across 7 bases. The CDR3 spans 15 residues. Germline CDR1 is SGHVS and CDR2 is FQNEAQ. Trimming cost V 5 bases and J 5 bases; bases outside gene matches: 9. The CDR3: CASSPRDYSNNEQFF. The CDR3 nucleotides are TGTGCCAGCAGCCCACGGGACTATTCGAACAATGAGCAGTTCTTC.

CDR3 residues: CASSLLDTRGYTF. The CDR3 DNA reads TGTGCCAGCAGCTTATTAGACACACGGGGCTACACCTTC. J is TRBJ1-2 and V is TRBV7-9; D is uncertain. The CDR3 spans 13 residues. In germline, CDR1 is SEHNR, CDR2 FQNEAQ (reference sequence). Trimming shortened V by 2 bases and J by 8 bases, and 12 bases separated the two germline ends.

This chain uses TRBV3-1 (or the pseudogene TRBV3-2) with TRBJ2-2; 11 bases map to TRBD1. Germline V gene data show CDR1 as LGHDT and CDR2 as YNNKEL (reference sequence). The CDR3 is 15 residues long. Losses at the gene ends were 8 bases for V and 5 bases for J; bases not matched to a gene: 7. The DNA of the CDR3 is TGTGCCAGCGGTCCCGGACAGGGGGCAACCGGGGAGCTGTTTTTT. Translating gives CASGPGQGATGELFF.

The chain joins TRBV5-1 to TRBJ1-2; 7 bases match TRBD1. The CDR3 contains 15 residues. Germline V CDR1 and CDR2: SGHRS, YFSETQ. With V trimmed by 0 bases and J by 0 bases, 2 bases remained unmatched. CDR3 in amino acids: CASSLVQGANYGYTF. The DNA of the CDR3 is TGCGCCAGCAGCTTGGTGCAGGGGGCTAACTATGGCTACACCTTC.

This chain joins TRBV5-1 and TRBJ1-3; the D is unclear. CDR1 SGHRS and CDR2 YFSETQ come from the germline V gene. This CDR3 comprises 16 residues. Trimming took off 0 bases at V and 3 bases at J, with 13 bases between the two ends. In nucleotides, the CDR3 is TGCGCCAGCAGCTTGGCGTTTCTGGGCATTGGAAACACCATATATTTT. This gives the protein CASSLAFLGIGNTIYF.

A single count supports this clone. The V and J genes are TRBV20-1 and TRBJ2-4, with 12 nucleotides matching TRBD2. The germline V gene has CDR1 DFQATT and CDR2 SNEGSKA (reference sequence). Trimming cost V 3 bases and J 6 bases; bases outside gene matches: 9. The CDR3 totals 16 residues. CDR3 amino acids: CSASRLAGGRGNIQYF. CDR3 coding DNA: TGCAGTGCTAGTCGGCTAGCGGGAGGGCGAGGAAACATTCAGTACTTC.

This rearrangement joins TRBV2 to TRBJ2-1; 7 nucleotides align to TRBD1. Germline lookup yields CDR1 SNHLY and CDR2 FYNNEI. CDR3 length: 14 amino acids. The trim removed 6 bases at V and 5 bases at J, leaving 7 bases unmatched. The CDR3 spells CASSDREGHNEQFF. The CDR3 DNA follows: TGTGCCAGCAGCGACAGGGAAGGGCACAATGAGCAGTTCTTC.

This rearrangement joins TRBV9 to TRBJ1-2; D call uncertain. V was shortened by 0 bases and J by 0 bases, with 6 bases between the two germline ends. The V gene's germline CDR1 is SGDLS and CDR2 YYNGEE. There are 14 residues in the CDR3. For the CDR3, the DNA is TGTGCCAGCAGCGTAGGTGGGCCTAACTATGGCTACACCTTC. It translates to CASSVGGPNYGYTF.

V gene TRBV7-9 combines with J gene TRBJ2-7, with 13 bases fitting TRBD2. The CDR3 length is 15 residues. Unmatched junction bases numbered 3, after V lost 3 bases and J lost 4 bases. The V gene's germline CDR1 is SEHNR and CDR2 FQNEAQ (reference sequence). DNA of the CDR3: TGTGCCAGCAGCTTCGGACTAGCGGGAGTGTACGAGCAGTACTTC. Protein: CASSFGLAGVYEQYF.

The rearrangement joins TRBV15 to TRBJ2-1; 9 positions agree with TRBD2. This CDR3 contains 15 residues. Germline V gene data show CDR1 as LNHNV and CDR2 as YYDKDF (reference sequence). V lost 1 base, J lost 9 bases, and 7 bases stayed unmatched. This CDR3 reads CATSRGGTSSTEQFF. CDR3 DNA sequence: TGTGCCACCAGCAGAGGTGGGACTAGCTCTACTGAGCAGTTCTTC.

CDR3 nucleotide sequence: TGTGCCAGCACCAGACTAGCAAGGAACACCGGGGAGCTGTTTTTT. Translation: CASTRLARNTGELFF. The chain uses TRBV5-6 and TRBJ2-2, with TRBD2 matching 7 bases. Germline loops: CDR1 SGHDT, CDR2 YYEEEE. V lost 6 bases to trimming and J lost 1 base; unmatched junction nucleotides: 6. This CDR3 has 15 amino acids.

The table lists this clone with a count of one. This rearrangement joins TRBV28 to TRBJ2-1; 8 bases match TRBD2. Germline CDR1 reads MDHEN; CDR2 reads SYDVKM. This CDR3 spans 14 amino acids. After removal of 6 bases from V and 4 bases from J, the junction contained 5 bases not matched to a gene. In DNA, the CDR3 is TGTGCCAGCAGAAAAAGCGGGGGTTACAATGAGCAGTTCTTC. It specifies CASRKSGGYNEQFF. Complete variable domain (other parts from reference TRBV28 and TRBJ2-1): DVKVTQSSRYLVKRTGEKVFLECVQDMDHENMFWYRQDPGLGLRLIYFSYDVKMKEKGDIPEGYSVSREKKERFSLILESASTNQTSMYLCASRKSGGYNEQFFGPGTRLTVL.

Remarks on this clone: This clone may be a read error of a much larger clone one base away. The chain carries TRBV7-9 and TRBJ2-1; tentative D call: TRBD1 (5 bases). CDR1 and CDR2 (germline): SEHNR, FQNEAQ (reference sequence). The CDR3 length is 14 residues. V was shortened by 5 bases and J by 8 bases, with 16 bases between the two germline ends. The CDR3 sequence: CASSARLTRDEQFF. CDR3 sequence (DNA): TGTGCCAGCAGCGCCCGACTCACCAGGGATGAGCAGTTCTTC.